The 6 T cell receptor beta chains reported below all come from one sample, sequenced in a study of tumor and adjacent non-tumor tissue in lung cancer. No cell sorting was done before RNA was extracted from the tissue. The library came from three nested PCR rounds adapted from ARM-PCR protocols. MiXCR was run by TCRdb on the multiplex PCR reads, yielding one entry per CDR3 protein. The data contain about 81,000 distinct CDR3 sequences, approximately 72% of them seen just once; the ten biggest clones take up around 9.6%. Source material: lung tumor tissue. The source is a middle-aged woman with non-small cell lung cancer.

Concerning this clonotype itself: A clone one base away is much larger, so this may be a read error. The chain combines TRBV20-1 with TRBJ2-3; D not resolved. The germline gives CDR1 DFQATT, CDR2 SNEGSKA (reference sequence). The CDR3 covers 15 residues. The CDR3 DNA sequence: TGCAGTGTTAGAGATCTAGGGATCAACACAGATACGCAGTATTTT. Amino acids: CSVRDLGINTDTQYF.

The chain has TRBV11-2 and TRBJ2-1, with TRBD2 identical over 7 bases. The V gene end was trimmed by 11 bases and the J gene end by 13 bases; junction bases not matched to a gene: 23. The CDR3 is made up of 15 amino acids. Germline lookup yields CDR1 SGHAT and CDR2 FQNNGV. In DNA form, the CDR3 reads TGTGCCTTCAGCTTAGATCCCAGCGGGGTGATTGAACAGTTCTTC. Protein: CAFSLDPSGVIEQFF. Full variable domain (missing parts from reference TRBV11-2 and TRBJ2-1): EAGVAQSPRYKIIEKRQSVAFWCNPISGHATLYWYQQILGQGPKLLIQFQNNGVVDDSQLPKDRFSAERLKGVDSTLKIQPAKLEDSAVYLCAFSLDPSGVIEQFFGPGTRLTVL.

This rearrangement joins TRBV10-3 to TRBJ2-1, with TRBD2 identical over 8 bases. From germline, CDR1 is ENHRY and CDR2 SYGVKD. Trimming cost V 11 bases and J 9 bases; bases outside gene matches: 15. The CDR3 has 14 amino acids. CDR3 region: CAAGVAGMPGEQFF. The CDR3 coding sequence is TGTGCCGCCGGAGTAGCGGGAATGCCAGGTGAGCAGTTCTTC.

As to this clonotype: One end of the junction is discordant with germline, which a read error may explain. The gene calls are TRBV11-2 and TRBJ2-7; 12 bases match TRBD2. Germline loops: CDR1 SGHAT, CDR2 FQNNGV. The CDR3 consists of 15 residues. CDR3: CPSTSRLAGDYEHYF. CDR3 coding DNA: TGTCCCAGCACTTCTCGACTAGCGGGGGATTACGAGCACTACTTC.

In its sample, this clonotype was seen once. The chain is built from TRBV29-1 and TRBJ2-1, with D possibly TRBD2 on 5 matching bases. The CDR3 covers 15 residues. CDR1 is SQVTM and CDR2 is ANQGSEA in the germline V gene. The V end was cut by 6 bases, the J end by 0 bases, with 15 bases between. The CDR3 loop is CSVPGSGISYNEQFF. The CDR3 DNA reads TGCAGCGTACCGGGATCGGGAATCTCCTACAATGAGCAGTTCTTC.

Points on this clonotype: A read error may produce the germline difference seen at one junction end. The V gene is TRBV30, the J gene TRBJ2-2; perhaps D is TRBD1 or TRBD2 (5 bases each). CDR1 and CDR2 (germline): GTSNPN, SVGIG (reference sequence). The length of the CDR3 is 15 residues. For the CDR3, the DNA is TGTGCCTGGATTACGAGGGGCCGGAACACCGGGGAGTTGTTTTTT. Its translation is CAWITRGRNTGELFF.